This T cell receptor beta chain was observed in a study of T-cell memory formation after mild COVID-19. Overall study context: TCR clusters were mostly donor specific.

Study outcomes and limitations: CD4+ contracting clones were mainly CM and EM; CD8+ ones, EMRA. Several responding clones turned up in pre-infection memory, indicating that cross-reactive memory may have taken part.

V lost 4 bases and J 5 bases, leaving 9 bases between the germline ends. The V gene's germline CDR1 is SGHAT and CDR2 FQNNGV. The CDR3 contains 13 residues. This clonotype was observed a few times. The antigen is unknown. Constant-segment primers served in 5'RACE that generated TCR alpha and TCR beta cDNA libraries bearing sample barcodes and UMIs. A single record per CDR3 protein comes from TCRdb applying MiXCR to the 5' RACE reads. The table shows over 450,000 distinct CDR3 sequences, with around 21% occurring only once. This sequence joins TRBV11-2 and TRBJ2-1; D is undetermined. The receptor was isolated from an adult woman who had mild COVID-19 (a few samples of this study predate the infection). Cell type and time point are not known. The sequenced sample was PBMCs or a T cell subset sorted from them (not recorded which). The CDR3 spells CASSSGTNNEQFF. DNA for the CDR3: TGTGCCAGCAGCTCGGGCACCAACAATGAGCAGTTCTTC.